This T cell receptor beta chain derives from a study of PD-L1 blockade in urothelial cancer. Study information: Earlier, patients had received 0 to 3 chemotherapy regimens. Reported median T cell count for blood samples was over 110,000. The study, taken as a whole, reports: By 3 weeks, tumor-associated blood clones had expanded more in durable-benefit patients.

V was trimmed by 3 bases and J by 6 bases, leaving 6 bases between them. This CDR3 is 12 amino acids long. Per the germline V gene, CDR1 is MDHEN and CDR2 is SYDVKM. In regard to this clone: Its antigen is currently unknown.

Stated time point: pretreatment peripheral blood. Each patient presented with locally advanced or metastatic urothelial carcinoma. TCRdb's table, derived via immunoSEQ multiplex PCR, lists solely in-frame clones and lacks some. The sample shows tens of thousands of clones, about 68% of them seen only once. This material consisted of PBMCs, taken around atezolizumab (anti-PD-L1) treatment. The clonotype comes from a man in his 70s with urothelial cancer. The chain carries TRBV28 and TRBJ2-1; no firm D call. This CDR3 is CASSFRVNEQFF. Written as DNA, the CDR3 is TGTGCCAGCAGTTTTCGGGTCAATGAGCAGTTCTTC.